The 27 T cell receptor beta chains listed next were all sequenced from one sample in a study of cytomegalovirus exposure and HLA in healthy donors. The PCR used 60 Vbeta and 13 Jbeta primers. Clones were sequenced by immunoSEQ multiplex PCR, and TCRdb holds only the in-frame ones, with some missing. The sample lists 50,000 to 75,000 clones; 80% were seen once. The material sequenced was PBMCs. The receptor source for this set is a woman between 35 and 50 years old in good health and CMV-seronegative.

The V call is TRBV28, the J call TRBJ1-3; D unclear. This CDR3 is built from 14 residues. The germline V gene encodes CDR1 MDHEN and CDR2 SYDVKM. V shed 10 bases and J shed 0 bases, with 13 bases lying between them. This chain's CDR3 is CATLARSSGNTIYF. The CDR3 coding sequence is TGTGCCACCTTAGCAAGGTCCTCTGGAAACACCATATATTTT. The full variable domain, with the rest looked up from reference TRBV28 and TRBJ1-3, is DVKVTQSSRYLVKRTGEKVFLECVQDMDHENMFWYRQDPGLGLRLIYFSYDVKMKEKGDIPEGYSVSREKKERFSLILESASTNQTSMYLCATLARSSGNTIYFGEGSWLTVV.

The chain carries TRBV4-1 and TRBJ2-1; 13 bases are a match to TRBD2. J gave up 0 bases and V 6 bases, and 5 bases lay outside the gene matches. The CDR3 loop spans 17 amino acids. Germline V gives CDR1 MGHRA, CDR2 YSYEKL. The chain's CDR3 is CASRQTSGRFSYNEQFF. In DNA, the CDR3 is TGCGCCAGCAGACAGACTAGCGGGAGGTTCTCCTACAATGAGCAGTTCTTC.

This clone was seen once. The chain couples TRBV4-1 to TRBJ2-3; tentatively, D is TRBD1 (6 bases). Germline assignment: CDR1 MGHRA and CDR2 YSYEKL. The CDR3 extends over 16 amino acids. Trimming stripped 0 bases from V and 2 bases from J, with 12 bases between. The chain's CDR3 is CASSQDWGHNTDTQYF. In DNA, the CDR3 is TGCGCCAGCAGCCAAGATTGGGGACACAACACAGATACGCAGTATTTT.

This clone is medium-sized (0.01 to 0.1%) within its sample. The CDR3 bases are TGCGCCAGCAGCCAAGGGACAGGGTCTGGGGCCAACGTCCTGACTTTC. This sequence encodes CASSQGTGSGANVLTF. The J gene is TRBJ2-6, the V gene TRBV4-3; 8 bases are a match to TRBD1. The CDR3 extends over 16 amino acids. Per germline, CDR1 LGHNA and CDR2 YSLEER. Trimming took 1 base from V and 1 from J; bases not matched to a gene: 0.

This clone was observed a handful of times. The chain links TRBV5-1 to TRBJ2-7, with TRBD1 matching over 11 bases. The CDR3 has 15 residues. Germline V CDR1 and CDR2: SGHRS, YFSETQ. V shed 0 bases and J 3 bases; nucleotides not matched to a gene: 2. For the CDR3, the DNA is TGCGCCAGCAGCTTGGATGGGACAGGGGGCTACGAGCAGTACTTC. It encodes CASSLDGTGGYEQYF.

The sample holds a few counts of this clone. The chain uses TRBV2 and TRBJ1-2, with 8 bases matching TRBD1. J was trimmed by 4 bases and V by 6 bases; bases with no gene match: 7. Per the germline V gene, CDR1 is SNHLY and CDR2 is FYNNEI. This CDR3 has 14 residues. As DNA, the CDR3 is TGTGCCAGCAGCGGGACAGGCGTTTCCTATGGCTACACCTTC. It is translated as CASSGTGVSYGYTF.

V and J are TRBV9 and TRBJ2-5; tentative D call: TRBD1 (6 bases). The CDR3 contains 14 residues. The V gene lost 0 bases and the J gene lost 2 bases, with 8 bases spanning the gap. Germline V lookup: CDR1 SGDLS, CDR2 YYNGEE. CDR3 nucleotides: TGTGCCAGCAGCGTAGGGACAGATCAAGAGACCCAGTACTTC. Its translation: CASSVGTDQETQYF.

J is TRBJ2-2 and V is TRBV5-8, with a tentative D call TRBD1 (7 bases). V lost 2 bases to trimming and J lost 5 bases, with 13 bases between them. Germline CDR1 is SGHTS and CDR2 is YDEGEE. The CDR3 has 15 amino acids. This CDR3 reads CASSFQGGLTGELFF. The CDR3 nucleotides are TGTGCCAGCAGCTTTCAGGGGGGTCTTACCGGGGAGCTGTTTTTT. Supplemented by reference TRBV5-8 and TRBJ2-2, the full variable domain reads EAGVTQSPTHLIKTRGQQATLRCSPISGHTSVYWYQQALGLGLQFLLWYDEGEERNRGNFPPRFSGRQFPNYSSELNVNALELEDSALYLCASSFQGGLTGELFFGEGSRLTVL.

Remarks on this clone: The same CDR3 also results from other DNA sequences found in this sample. The chain couples TRBV7-9 to TRBJ2-2; TRBD2 might be the D (5 bases). V gave up 2 bases and J gave up 9 bases, with 19 bases separating them. This CDR3 contains 16 residues. In germline, CDR1 is SEHNR, CDR2 FQNEAQ (reference sequence). CDR3 DNA sequence: TGTGCCAGCAGCTTACCGAGGACTGCCGAAGTCCGGGAGCTGTTTTTT. It specifies CASSLPRTAEVRELFF.

The chain is built from TRBV30 and TRBJ1-5; no firm D call. The ends were cut back, 0 bases at V and 7 bases at J, with 10 bases in the middle. The CDR3 loop spans 13 amino acids. The germline gives CDR1 GTSNPN, CDR2 SVGIG (reference sequence). CDR3 in amino acids: CAWSVPSRQPQHF. DNA of the CDR3: TGTGCCTGGAGTGTCCCATCGAGGCAGCCCCAGCATTTT.

This clone has only a few counts. Sequence at one end of the junction differs from germline and may be a read error. This chain joins TRBV5-1 and TRBJ2-3; TRBD2 is a possible D gene (5 bases). The CDR3 runs 12 residues. Per the germline V gene, CDR1 is SGHRS and CDR2 is YFSETQ. The CDR3 DNA is TGCGCCAGCAGCCCACGCGGGCTTAAAAAGGAATTT. This gives the protein CASSPRGLKKEF.

This chain uses TRBV9 with TRBJ2-2; the D gene is possibly TRBD2 (5 bases). Germline CDR1 SGDLS, CDR2 YYNGEE. V dropped 6 bases and J dropped 8 bases, with 17 bases sitting between them. The CDR3 totals 14 residues. The CDR3 is CASTSGGSGGELFF. The CDR3 bases are TGTGCCAGCACATCTGGCGGGTCGGGTGGGGAGCTGTTTTTT.

V and J are TRBV7-9 and TRBJ2-7; perhaps TRBD1 as D (6 bases). The CDR3 runs 13 residues. Trimming cost V 5 bases and J 7 bases, with 15 bases left between them. Germline V CDR1 and CDR2: SEHNR, FQNEAQ (reference sequence). CDR3 in amino acids: CASSAARGGEQYF. CDR3 DNA sequence: TGTGCCAGCAGCGCCGCCAGGGGTGGAGAGCAGTACTTC.

This sequence joins TRBV2 and TRBJ2-6; D not certain. This CDR3 is 17 amino acids long. Trimming took off 1 base at V and 0 bases at J, with 10 bases between the two ends. Germline CDR1 SNHLY, CDR2 FYNNEI. As DNA, the CDR3 is TGTGCCAGCAGTGAAGTCGATAGCTACTCTGGGGCCAACGTCCTGACTTTC. It encodes CASSEVDSYSGANVLTF.

The chain uses TRBV9 and TRBJ2-5; 9 nucleotides line up with TRBD2. The V gene end was trimmed by 0 bases and the J gene end by 5 bases; junction bases not matched to a gene: 8. The length of the CDR3 is 16 residues. The germline CDR1 and CDR2 sequences are SGDLS and YYNGEE. CDR3: CASSVGSGRSGETQYF. In nucleotides, the CDR3 is TGTGCCAGCAGCGTAGGGAGCGGGAGGTCAGGGGAGACCCAGTACTTC.

The sample holds a few counts of this clone. The V gene is TRBV6-1, the J gene TRBJ2-5; D call uncertain. This CDR3 comprises 11 residues. Germline V gene data show CDR1 as MNHNS and CDR2 as SASEGT. The germline V and J ends were trimmed by 8 bases and 5 bases, with 9 bases remaining between them. CDR3 region: CASGPGETQYF. The DNA for the CDR3 is TGTGCCAGCGGCCCCGGGGAGACCCAGTACTTC.

V and J are TRBV6-1 and TRBJ1-5; D call uncertain. The CDR3 is made up of 13 amino acids. Looked up from germline, CDR1 is MNHNS and CDR2 is SASEGT. V dropped 6 bases and J dropped 2 bases, with 8 bases sitting between them. In DNA form, the CDR3 reads TGTGCCAGCAGGTGGAGTGGCAATCAGCCCCAGCATTTT. Translation: CASRWSGNQPQHF.

The CDR3: CASSTSASSYNEQFF. For the CDR3, the DNA is TGTGCCAGTAGTACTAGCGCAAGCTCCTACAATGAGCAGTTCTTC. The rearrangement links TRBV19 to TRBJ2-1; D is possibly TRBD2 (6 bases). Germline V lookup: CDR1 LNHDA, CDR2 SQIVND (reference sequence). This CDR3 region has 15 residues. The V gene lost 4 bases and the J gene lost 0 bases, with 10 bases spanning the gap.

This chain connects TRBV19 to TRBJ1-2; D may be TRBD1 (6 bases). Germline V gene lookup returns CDR1 LNHDA and CDR2 SQIVND (reference sequence). CDR3 length equals 14 residues. V was trimmed by 7 bases and J by 3 bases, leaving 15 bases between them. The CDR3 sequence is CASKNHRDDYGYTF. CDR3 DNA: TGTGCCAGTAAAAATCACAGGGACGACTATGGCTACACCTTC.

The V call is TRBV4-2, the J call TRBJ2-5; D perhaps matches TRBD1 (6 bases). This CDR3 spans 15 amino acids. The V end was cut by 5 bases, the J end by 5 bases, with 18 bases between. The germline V gene has CDR1 LGHNA and CDR2 YNFKEQ. CDR3 sequence reads: CASSENTGIGETQYF. The CDR3 DNA follows: TGTGCCAGCAGCGAAAATACAGGGATTGGGGAGACCCAGTACTTC.

The V call is TRBV5-1, the J call TRBJ2-5; weak D call: TRBD2 (5 bases). V was shortened by 4 bases and J by 2 bases, with 18 bases between the two germline ends. The CDR3 is 16 amino acids. The germline CDR1 and CDR2 sequences are SGHRS and YFSETQ. The CDR3 DNA follows: TGCGCCAGCAGCCCTGAGCAAGGAGGAAGGCAAGAGACCCAGTACTTC. Protein sequence: CASSPEQGGRQETQYF.

The chain is built from TRBV5-1 and TRBJ1-1; D remains unclear. V lost 4 bases and J lost 1, with 11 bases in between. CDR3 length: 14 residues. The germline V gene encodes CDR1 SGHRS and CDR2 YFSETQ. The CDR3 loop reads CASSRTGENTEAFF. The DNA of the CDR3 is TGCGCCAGCAGCCGGACGGGAGAGAACACTGAAGCTTTCTTT.

The chain uses TRBV5-4 and TRBJ2-1, with TRBD2 matching 9 bases. CDR3 length: 16 amino acids. Looked up from germline, CDR1 is SGHNT and CDR2 is YYREEE (reference sequence). V was clipped by 0 bases and J by 3 bases; unmatched bases: 4. CDR3 nucleotides: TGTGCCAGCAGCTTGGGCGGGAGGGGGAGCTACAATGAGCAGTTCTTC. It encodes CASSLGGRGSYNEQFF.

The V call is TRBV4-1, the J call TRBJ1-1; TRBD1 aligns across 8 bases. Germline V CDR1 and CDR2: MGHRA, YSYEKL. V dropped 1 base and J dropped 4; count of bases not matched to a gene: 2. There are 14 residues in the CDR3. The chain's CDR3 is CASSQVTGVTEAFF. DNA for the CDR3: TGCGCCAGCAGCCAAGTGACAGGGGTCACTGAAGCTTTCTTT.

This chain links TRBV6-4 with TRBJ1-6; unclear D gene. The germline CDR1 and CDR2 sequences are MRHNA and SNTAGT. Between the trimmed V and J ends, which lost 6 bases and 10 bases, there was a span of 22 bases. The CDR3 has 16 amino acids. CDR3 nucleotides: TGTGCCAGCAGGCGAGATCCTCGGGATCTTGGATCACCCCTCCACTTT. Translated: CASRRDPRDLGSPLHF.

The chain couples TRBV7-9 to TRBJ1-2; weak D call: TRBD1 (5 bases). CDR1 and CDR2 (germline): SEHNR, FQNEAQ (reference sequence). The CDR3 totals 14 residues. The ends were cut back, 2 bases at V and 2 bases at J, with 9 bases in the middle. The CDR3 nucleotides read TGTGCCAGCAGCTTATTAGACAGAAACTATGGCTACACCTTC. Residues: CASSLLDRNYGYTF.

This clone came up once. This CDR3 reads CASSDQRRTPNNEKLFF. The CDR3 nucleotides read TGCGCCAGCAGCGACCAACGGAGAACGCCTAATAATGAAAAACTGTTTTTT. This chain joins TRBV4-1 and TRBJ1-4; D gene ambiguous. Trimming shortened V by 5 bases and J by 4 bases, and 20 bases separated the two germline ends. Looked up from germline, CDR1 is MGHRA and CDR2 is YSYEKL. The CDR3 has 17 residues.